The T cell receptor beta chain described here comes from a study of cytomegalovirus exposure and HLA in healthy donors. Vbeta (60) and Jbeta (13) primers were used in the PCR. Some clones are missing from TCRdb's copy, which holds only in-frame ones; the method was immunoSEQ multiplex PCR. The sample holds 150,000 to 200,000 clones, over 75% seen once. With V trimmed by 0 bases and J by 9 bases, 4 bases remained unmatched. CDR3 length: 16 amino acids. Germline V CDR1 and CDR2: SGDLS, YYNGEE. Material for sequencing was PBMCs. The rearrangement links TRBV9 to TRBJ2-1, with TRBD2 matching 15 bases. The TCR comes from a human donor in good health. CDR3 sequence: CASSVAAGLAGGEQFF. CDR3 nucleotides: TGTGCCAGCAGCGTAGCTGCGGGACTAGCGGGGGGTGAGCAGTTCTTC. The whole variable domain, remainder taken from reference TRBV9 and TRBJ2-1, is DSGVTQTPKHLITATGQRVTLRCSPRSGDLSVYWYQQSLDQGLQFLIQYYNGEERAKGNILERFSAQQFPDLHSELNLSSLELGDSALYFCASSVAAGLAGGEQFFGPGTRLTVL.